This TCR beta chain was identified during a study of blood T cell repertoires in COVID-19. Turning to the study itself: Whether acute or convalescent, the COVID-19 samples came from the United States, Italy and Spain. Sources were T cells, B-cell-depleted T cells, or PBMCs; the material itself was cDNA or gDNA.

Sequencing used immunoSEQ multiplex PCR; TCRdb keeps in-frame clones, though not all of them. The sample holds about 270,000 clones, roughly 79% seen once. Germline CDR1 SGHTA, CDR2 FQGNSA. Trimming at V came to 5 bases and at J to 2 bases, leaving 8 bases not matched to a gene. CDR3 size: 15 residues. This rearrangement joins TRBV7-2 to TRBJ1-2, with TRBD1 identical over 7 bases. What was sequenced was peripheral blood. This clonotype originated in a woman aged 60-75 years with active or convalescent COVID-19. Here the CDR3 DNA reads TGTGCCAGCAGCCCCCAGACAGGGCGCAACTATGGCTACACCTTC. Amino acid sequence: CASSPQTGRNYGYTF.